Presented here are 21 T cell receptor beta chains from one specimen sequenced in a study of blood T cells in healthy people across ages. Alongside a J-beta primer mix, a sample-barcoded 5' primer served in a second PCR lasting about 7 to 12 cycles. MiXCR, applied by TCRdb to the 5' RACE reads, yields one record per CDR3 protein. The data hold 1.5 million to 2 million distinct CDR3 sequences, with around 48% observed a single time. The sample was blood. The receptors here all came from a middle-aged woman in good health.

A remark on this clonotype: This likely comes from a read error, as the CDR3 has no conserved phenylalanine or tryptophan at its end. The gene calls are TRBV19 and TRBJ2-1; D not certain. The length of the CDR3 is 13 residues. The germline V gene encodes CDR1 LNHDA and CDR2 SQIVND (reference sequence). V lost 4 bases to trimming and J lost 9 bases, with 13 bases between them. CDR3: CASSNPPLTEQFL. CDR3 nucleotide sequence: TGTGCCAGTAGTAACCCCCCTTTGACTGAGCAGTTCTTG.

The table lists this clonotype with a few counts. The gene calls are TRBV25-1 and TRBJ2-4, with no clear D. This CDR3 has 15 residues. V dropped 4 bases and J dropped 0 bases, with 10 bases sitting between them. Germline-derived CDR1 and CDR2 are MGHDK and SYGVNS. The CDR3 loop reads CASSGVFLAKNIQYF. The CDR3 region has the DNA TGTGCCAGCAGTGGCGTCTTCTTAGCCAAAAACATTCAGTACTTC.

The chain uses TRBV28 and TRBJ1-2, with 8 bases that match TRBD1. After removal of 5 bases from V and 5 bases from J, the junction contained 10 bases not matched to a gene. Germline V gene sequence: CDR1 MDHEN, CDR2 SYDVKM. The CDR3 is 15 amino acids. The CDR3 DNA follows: TGTGCCAGCAGTCCCTCGGACAGGGAACTTTATGGCTACACCTTC. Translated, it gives CASSPSDRELYGYTF.

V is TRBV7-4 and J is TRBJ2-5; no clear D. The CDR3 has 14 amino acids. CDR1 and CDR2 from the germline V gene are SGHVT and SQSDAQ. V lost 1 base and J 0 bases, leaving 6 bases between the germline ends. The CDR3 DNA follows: TGTGCCAGCAGCTTAGGGTTGTACCAAGAGACCCAGTACTTC. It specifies CASSLGLYQETQYF.

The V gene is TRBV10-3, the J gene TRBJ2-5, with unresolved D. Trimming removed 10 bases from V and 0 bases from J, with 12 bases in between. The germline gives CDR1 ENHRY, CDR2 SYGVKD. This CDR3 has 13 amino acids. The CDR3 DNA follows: TGTGCCAGCGCGCGGTGGAACCAAGAGACCCAGTACTTC. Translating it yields CASARWNQETQYF.

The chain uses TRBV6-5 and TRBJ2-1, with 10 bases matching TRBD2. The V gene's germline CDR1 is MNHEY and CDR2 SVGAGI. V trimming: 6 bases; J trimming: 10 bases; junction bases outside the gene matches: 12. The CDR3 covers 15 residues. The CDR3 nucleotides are TGTGCCAGCAGCCATACTAGCGGGGCCCAGAGAGAGCAGTTCTTC. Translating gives CASSHTSGAQREQFF.

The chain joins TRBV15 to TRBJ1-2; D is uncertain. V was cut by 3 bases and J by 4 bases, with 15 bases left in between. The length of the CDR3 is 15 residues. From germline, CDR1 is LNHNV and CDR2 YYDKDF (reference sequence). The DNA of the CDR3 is TGTGCCACCAGCAGGGATAACCAGCCTCTCTATGGCTACACCTTC. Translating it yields CATSRDNQPLYGYTF.

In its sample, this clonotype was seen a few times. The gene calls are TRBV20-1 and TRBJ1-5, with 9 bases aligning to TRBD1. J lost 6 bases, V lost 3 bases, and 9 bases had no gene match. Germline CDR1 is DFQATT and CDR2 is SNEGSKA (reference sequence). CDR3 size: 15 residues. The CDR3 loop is CSASPGTGSGQPQHF. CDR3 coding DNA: TGCAGTGCTAGCCCCGGGACAGGGTCTGGTCAGCCCCAGCATTTT.

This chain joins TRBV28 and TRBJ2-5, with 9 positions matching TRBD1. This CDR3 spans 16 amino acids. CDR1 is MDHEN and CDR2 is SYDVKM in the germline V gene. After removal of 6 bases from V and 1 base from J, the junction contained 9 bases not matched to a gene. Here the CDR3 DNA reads TGTGCCAGCAGCTTCCTCCGGGACAGGGCCCAAGAGACCCAGTACTTC. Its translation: CASSFLRDRAQETQYF.

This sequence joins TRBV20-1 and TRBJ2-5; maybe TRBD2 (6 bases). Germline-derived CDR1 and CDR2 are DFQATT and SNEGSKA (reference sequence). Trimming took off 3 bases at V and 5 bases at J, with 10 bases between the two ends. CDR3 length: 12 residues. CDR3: CSASTGEETQYF. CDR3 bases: TGCAGTGCTAGTACGGGGGAGGAGACCCAGTACTTC.

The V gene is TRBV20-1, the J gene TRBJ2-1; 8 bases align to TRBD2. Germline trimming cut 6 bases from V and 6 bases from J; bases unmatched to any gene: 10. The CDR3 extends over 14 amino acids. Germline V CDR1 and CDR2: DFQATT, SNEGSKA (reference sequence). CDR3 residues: CSAPDSGSVNEQFF. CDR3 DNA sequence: TGCAGTGCCCCAGACAGCGGGAGCGTCAATGAGCAGTTCTTC.

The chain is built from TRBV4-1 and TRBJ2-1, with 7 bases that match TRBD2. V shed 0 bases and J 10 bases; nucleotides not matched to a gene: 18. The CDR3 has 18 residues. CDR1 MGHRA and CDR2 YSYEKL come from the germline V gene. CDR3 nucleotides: TGCGCCAGCAGCCAAGAGTTCATCGGGACGGGAGGATCCTACGAGCAGTTCTTC. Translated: CASSQEFIGTGGSYEQFF.

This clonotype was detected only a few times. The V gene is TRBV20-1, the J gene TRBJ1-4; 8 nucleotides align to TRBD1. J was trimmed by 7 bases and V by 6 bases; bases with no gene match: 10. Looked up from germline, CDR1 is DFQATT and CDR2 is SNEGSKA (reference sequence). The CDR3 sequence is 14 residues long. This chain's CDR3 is CSAPGGGVGEKLFF. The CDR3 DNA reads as TGCAGTGCACCAGGGGGCGGGGTTGGTGAAAAACTGTTTTTT.

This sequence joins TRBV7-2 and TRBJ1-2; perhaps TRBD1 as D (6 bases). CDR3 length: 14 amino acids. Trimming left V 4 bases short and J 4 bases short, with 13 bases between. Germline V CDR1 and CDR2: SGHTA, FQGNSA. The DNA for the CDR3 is TGTGCCAGCAGCTCCGGACAGCCAATCTATGGCTACACCTTC. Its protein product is CASSSGQPIYGYTF.

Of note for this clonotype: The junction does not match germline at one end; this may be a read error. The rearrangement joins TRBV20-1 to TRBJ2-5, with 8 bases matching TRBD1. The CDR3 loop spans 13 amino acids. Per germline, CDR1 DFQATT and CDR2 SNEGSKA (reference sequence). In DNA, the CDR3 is TGCAGTGCTCGACAGGGGACAAGAGAGGCCCAGTACTTC. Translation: CSARQGTREAQYF.

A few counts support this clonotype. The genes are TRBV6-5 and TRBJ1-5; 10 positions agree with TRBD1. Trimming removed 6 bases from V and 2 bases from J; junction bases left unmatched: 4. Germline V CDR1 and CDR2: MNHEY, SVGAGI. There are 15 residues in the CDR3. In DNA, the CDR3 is TGTGCCAGCAGCATCGGGACAGGGGGCAATCAGCCCCAGCATTTT. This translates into CASSIGTGGNQPQHF.

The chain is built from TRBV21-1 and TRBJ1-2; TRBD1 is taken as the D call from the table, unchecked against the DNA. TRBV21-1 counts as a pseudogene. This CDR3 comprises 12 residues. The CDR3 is CASSARDHGYTF. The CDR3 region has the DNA TGTGCCAGCAGCGCCCGGGACCATGGCTACACCTTC.

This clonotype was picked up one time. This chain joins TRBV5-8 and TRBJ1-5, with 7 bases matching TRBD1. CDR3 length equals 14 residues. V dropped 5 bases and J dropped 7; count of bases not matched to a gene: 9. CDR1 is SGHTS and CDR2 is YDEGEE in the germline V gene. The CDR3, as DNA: TGTGCCAGCAGTGACAGGGTGTCACGGCAGCCCCAGCATTTT. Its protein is CASSDRVSRQPQHF.

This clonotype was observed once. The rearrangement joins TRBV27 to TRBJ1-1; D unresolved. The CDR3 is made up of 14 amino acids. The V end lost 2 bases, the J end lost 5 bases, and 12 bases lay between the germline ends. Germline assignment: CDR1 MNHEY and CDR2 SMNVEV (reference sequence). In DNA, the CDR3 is TGTGCCAGCAGTTTACATTATGTAGGTACTGAAGCTTTCTTT. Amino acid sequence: CASSLHYVGTEAFF.

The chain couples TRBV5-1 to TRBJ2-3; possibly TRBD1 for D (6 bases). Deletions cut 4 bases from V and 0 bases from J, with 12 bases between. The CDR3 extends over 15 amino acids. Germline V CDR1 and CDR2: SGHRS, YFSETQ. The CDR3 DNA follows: TGCGCCAGCAGCGGACGACAGGTTAGCACAGATACGCAGTATTTT. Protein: CASSGRQVSTDTQYF.

CDR3 nucleotide sequence: TGTGCCAGCAGCCAAGATATCGCGGCCTATGGCTACACCTTC. Its protein is CASSQDIAAYGYTF. The J gene is TRBJ1-2, the V gene TRBV14, with unresolved D. CDR1 is SGHDN and CDR2 is FVKESK in the germline V gene. V was pared by 0 bases and J by 4 bases, with 9 bases between. CDR3 length equals 14 residues.